One sample yielded the 32 T cell receptor beta chains listed below, sequenced in a study of cytomegalovirus exposure and HLA in healthy donors. The PCR had 60 Vbeta and 13 Jbeta primers. Libraries were prepared by immunoSEQ multiplex PCR; TCRdb keeps only in-frame clonotypes and omits some of them. The sample records about 150,000 clones, about 70% being singletons. The sample taken for sequencing was PBMCs. The receptors derive from a man aged 18-30 years in good health and CMV-seronegative.

The V call is TRBV4-1, the J call TRBJ2-1, with 10 bases lining up with TRBD2. The CDR3 spans 15 residues. Germline CDR1 and CDR2: MGHRA and YSYEKL. V lost 7 bases and J lost 4; bases outside the gene matches: 7. This CDR3 reads CASKTGTSAYNEQFF. The DNA for the CDR3 is TGCGCCAGCAAAACCGGGACTAGCGCTTACAATGAGCAGTTCTTC.

A few counts support this clone. V and J are TRBV9 and TRBJ1-2, with D possibly being TRBD1 (6 bases). The ends were cut back, 3 bases at V and 2 bases at J, with 8 bases in the middle. The CDR3 runs to 13 residues. In germline, CDR1 is SGDLS, CDR2 YYNGEE. Written as DNA, the CDR3 is TGTGCCAGCAGCGAGGGGGGGAACTATGGCTACACCTTC. Residues: CASSEGGNYGYTF.

The chain is built from TRBV7-3 and TRBJ1-2; D remains ambiguous. The CDR3 is 13 residues long. The germline V and J ends were trimmed by 6 bases and 3 bases, with 11 bases remaining between them. Germline V gives CDR1 SGHTA, CDR2 FQGTGA. This CDR3 is CASSERVDYGYTF. Here the CDR3 DNA reads TGTGCCAGCAGTGAGAGGGTTGACTATGGCTACACCTTC.

This sequence joins TRBV6-1 and TRBJ1-2, with TRBD1 matching over 10 bases. The V gene's germline CDR1 is MNHNS and CDR2 SASEGT. This CDR3 has 14 residues. V lost 6 bases, J lost 8 bases, and 9 bases stayed unmatched. The CDR3 DNA sequence: TGTGCCAGCAGACCCGGACAGGGGGGACGGGGCTACACCTTC. Translating gives CASRPGQGGRGYTF.

This clone was found once. The genes are TRBV10-1 and TRBJ2-1; 8 nucleotides match TRBD2. V shed 5 bases, J shed 3 bases, and the junction held 12 bases outside the gene matches. The CDR3 length is 17 residues. Germline V gene data show CDR1 as WNHNN and CDR2 as SYGVQD (reference sequence). CDR3 bases: TGCGCCAGCAGTCAGGCTGCGGGGGGCCGGAACTACAATGAGCAGTTCTTC. Amino acid sequence: CASSQAAGGRNYNEQFF.

This clone has just a few counts. The J gene is TRBJ1-5, the V gene TRBV6-5; 7 bases align to TRBD1. Germline V gene data show CDR1 as MNHEY and CDR2 as SVGAGI. Trimming took 4 bases from V and 2 from J; bases not matched to a gene: 8. This CDR3 spans 16 amino acids. CDR3 nucleotides: TGTGCCAGCAGTTTAGAGGGGGCTTATGGCAATCAGCCCCAGCATTTT. Encoded protein: CASSLEGAYGNQPQHF.

The chain links TRBV10-3 to TRBJ1-1, with 9 bases lining up with TRBD1. CDR3 length: 17 residues. V shed 3 bases and J 1 base; nucleotides not matched to a gene: 9. Germline assignment: CDR1 ENHRY and CDR2 SYGVKD. CDR3 sequence reads: CAISDYLGGQGNTEAFF. The DNA for the CDR3 is TGTGCCATCAGTGATTATCTTGGGGGACAGGGGAACACTGAAGCTTTCTTT.

The CDR3 reads CASSSRGVNTEAFF. The CDR3 bases are TGTGCCAGCAGTAGCAGGGGTGTGAACACTGAAGCTTTCTTT. The chain combines TRBV2 with TRBJ1-1, with D possibly TRBD1 on 6 matching bases. The CDR3 spans 14 residues. Germline V gives CDR1 SNHLY, CDR2 FYNNEI. Trimming took off 5 bases at V and 0 bases at J, with 10 bases between the two ends.

This clone showed up just a few times. Other DNA sequences of this sample code for an identical CDR3. This chain joins TRBV27 and TRBJ2-6; D is possibly TRBD1 (6 bases). This CDR3 is built from 17 residues. Germline V gene data show CDR1 as MNHEY and CDR2 as SMNVEV (reference sequence). V was pared by 5 bases and J by 0 bases, with 14 bases between. The CDR3 loop is CASSPLDSDSGANVLTF. CDR3 sequence (DNA): TGTGCCAGCAGTCCGCTGGACAGCGACTCTGGGGCCAACGTCCTGACTTTC.

The chain joins TRBV9 to TRBJ2-7, with 9 bases lining up with TRBD1. Germline V CDR1 and CDR2: SGDLS, YYNGEE. V dropped 0 bases and J dropped 5; count of bases not matched to a gene: 9. The CDR3 is 16 amino acids. CDR3 in amino acids: CASSVGSQGAVDEQYF. Written as DNA, the CDR3 is TGTGCCAGCAGCGTAGGATCACAGGGGGCAGTAGACGAGCAGTACTTC.

The chain is built from TRBV11-2 and TRBJ1-6; no reliable D call. The CDR3 has 13 residues. Germline loops: CDR1 SGHAT, CDR2 FQNNGV. Trimming stripped 1 base from V and 15 bases from J, with 13 bases between. The CDR3 region is CASSLANLAFLHF. The CDR3 DNA reads as TGTGCCAGCAGCTTAGCAAATCTAGCTTTCCTCCACTTT. The entire variable domain, with the rest obtained from reference TRBV11-2 and TRBJ1-6, is as follows: EAGVAQSPRYKIIEKRQSVAFWCNPISGHATLYWYQQILGQGPKLLIQFQNNGVVDDSQLPKDRFSAERLKGVDSTLKIQPAKLEDSAVYLCASSLANLAFLHFGNGTRLTVT.

The gene calls are TRBV6-5 and TRBJ2-5; 7 bases fit TRBD2. The J call may be wrong; the DNA end is better matched by TRBJ2-7. Looked up from germline, CDR1 is MNHEY and CDR2 is SVGAGI. The CDR3 is made up of 15 amino acids. CDR3 region: CASRRSADGGYEQYF. The DNA of the CDR3 is TGTGCCAGCAGACGATCGGCGGACGGGGGGTACGAGCAGTACTTC.

The genes are TRBV11-2 and TRBJ2-7; D is unclear. Looked up from germline, CDR1 is SGHAT and CDR2 is FQNNGV. V lost 3 bases to trimming and J lost 1 base, with 7 bases between them. The CDR3 extends over 13 amino acids. CDR3 bases: TGTGCCAGCAGCTTCCGAGGTTCCTACGAGCAGTACGTC. Amino acid sequence: CASSFRGSYEQYV.

This chain connects TRBV2 to TRBJ2-5; TRBD2 matches 8 bases. The J call is doubtful: the DNA matches TRBJ2-7 better. This CDR3 has 14 amino acids. Per the germline V gene, CDR1 is SNHLY and CDR2 is FYNNEI. CDR3 coding DNA: TGTGCCAGCAGGAGGCGGGGGGCCTACTACGAGCAGTACTTC. Translating it yields CASRRRGAYYEQYF.

The gene calls are TRBV2 and TRBJ1-5, with D possibly TRBD1 on 6 matching bases. The CDR3 runs to 15 residues. Germline V lookup: CDR1 SNHLY, CDR2 FYNNEI. V lost 6 bases to trimming and J lost 3 bases, with 15 bases between them. The CDR3 sequence is CASSPMDSLNQPQHF. The CDR3 DNA reads TGTGCCAGCAGCCCTATGGACAGCCTCAATCAGCCCCAGCATTTT.

This clone was counted a few times. This chain links TRBV7-9 with TRBJ2-7; 9 bases match TRBD1. This CDR3 comprises 16 residues. The germline V gene encodes CDR1 SEHNR and CDR2 FQNEAQ (reference sequence). Trimming cost V 4 bases and J 0 bases; bases outside gene matches: 7. CDR3 nucleotides: TGTGCCAGCAGCTGGAACCTGGGACAGGGCTCCTACGAGCAGTACTTC. It specifies CASSWNLGQGSYEQYF. Filled out from reference TRBV7-9 and TRBJ2-7, the complete variable domain reads DTGVSQNPRHKITKRGQNVTFRCDPISEHNRLYWYRQTLGQGPEFLTYFQNEAQLEKSRLLSDRFSAERPKGSFSTLEIQRTEQGDSAMYLCASSWNLGQGSYEQYFGPGTRLTVT.

The rearrangement joins TRBV7-2 to TRBJ1-2, with D hard to call. With 3 bases removed from V and 1 base from J, the gap between germline ends came to 15 bases. The CDR3 covers 16 residues. Germline lookup yields CDR1 SGHTA and CDR2 FQGNSA. CDR3 amino acids: CASSFMRVLGNYGYTF. The CDR3 DNA is TGTGCCAGCAGCTTTATGCGGGTCCTTGGTAACTATGGCTACACCTTC.

The chain joins TRBV7-2 to TRBJ2-7, with 7 nucleotides matching TRBD2. The CDR3 consists of 16 residues. Looked up from germline, CDR1 is SGHTA and CDR2 is FQGNSA. Trimming cost V 3 bases and J 2 bases; bases outside gene matches: 10. DNA of the CDR3: TGTGCCAGCAGCTTCCAAGGCGGGGGTGGGACCTACGAGCAGTACTTC. Translation gives CASSFQGGGGTYEQYF.

The rearrangement links TRBV11-1 to TRBJ2-7, with D perhaps matching TRBD2 (5 bases). Trimming cost V 1 base and J 2 bases, with 9 bases left between them. The CDR3 has 14 residues. Germline CDR1 is SGHAT and CDR2 is FQDESV (reference sequence). Here the CDR3 DNA reads TGTGCCAGCAGCTTAGGCCCGGGAACCTACGAGCAGTACGTC. Protein: CASSLGPGTYEQYV.

The chain uses TRBV27 and TRBJ1-1, with no clear D. The ends were cut back, 0 bases at V and 1 base at J, with 6 bases in the middle. Germline CDR1 and CDR2: MNHEY and SMNVEV (reference sequence). CDR3 length equals 14 residues. The CDR3 protein is CASSLSGGNTEAFF. CDR3 sequence (DNA): TGTGCCAGCAGTTTATCTGGAGGGAACACTGAAGCTTTCTTT.

The chain joins TRBV5-1 to TRBJ2-5, with 14 positions matching TRBD2. Trimming removed 6 bases from V and 5 bases from J; junction bases left unmatched: 6. The germline V gene has CDR1 SGHRS and CDR2 YFSETQ. CDR3 length equals 15 residues. CDR3 nucleotide sequence: TGCGCCAGCACGACTAGCGGGGGGGCAGGGGAGACCCAGTACTTC. Its protein is CASTTSGGAGETQYF.

The chain is built from TRBV5-4 and TRBJ2-2, with 7 bases fitting TRBD1. Germline trimming cut 4 bases from V and 4 bases from J; bases unmatched to any gene: 7. Germline V CDR1 and CDR2: SGHNT, YYREEE (reference sequence). This CDR3 has 15 residues. For the CDR3, the DNA is TGTGCCAGCAGCCCGCCGCCAGGGGGCACCGGGGAGCTGTTTTTT. This gives the protein CASSPPPGGTGELFF.

This chain links TRBV5-1 with TRBJ1-5, with D tentatively TRBD1 (5 bases). CDR3 size: 16 residues. Germline values: CDR1 SGHRS, CDR2 YFSETQ. V lost 2 bases and J lost 0, with 12 bases in between. For the CDR3, the DNA is TGCGCCAGCAGCTTAATGGGGCCGTATAGCAATCAGCCCCAGCATTTT. Protein sequence: CASSLMGPYSNQPQHF.

This clone was picked up a small number of times. The chain couples TRBV6-5 to TRBJ2-5, with 7 bases identical to TRBD2. The length of the CDR3 is 15 residues. The germline gives CDR1 MNHEY, CDR2 SVGAGI. V lost 0 bases to trimming and J lost 4 bases; unmatched junction nucleotides: 5. The DNA of the CDR3 is TGTGCCAGCAGTTACTCGGGGAGGGCCGGAGAGACCCAGTACTTC. This codes for CASSYSGRAGETQYF.

The CDR3 nucleotides are TGTGCCAGCAGCGCCGGACAGCTTAATGAAAAACTGTTTTTT. Translating it yields CASSAGQLNEKLFF. The rearrangement links TRBV7-9 to TRBJ1-4; a possible D gene is TRBD1 (6 bases). The germline V gene has CDR1 SEHNR and CDR2 FQNEAQ (reference sequence). The CDR3 sequence is 14 residues long. Trimming took 5 bases from V and 4 from J, leaving 11 bases between them.

The rearrangement links TRBV28 to TRBJ2-2; no reliable D call. V was clipped by 3 bases and J by 1 base, with 9 bases between them. This CDR3 region has 15 residues. CDR1 is MDHEN, CDR2 SYDVKM, per germline. In DNA form, the CDR3 reads TGTGCCAGCAGTTTTTTTCCAGGGAACACCGGGGAGCTGTTTTTT. It translates to CASSFFPGNTGELFF.

V usage is TRBV7-8 and J usage is TRBJ2-7, with D uncertain. In germline, CDR1 is SGHVS, CDR2 FQNEAQ. The CDR3 has 17 residues. Trimming removed 4 bases from V and 3 bases from J, with 22 bases in between. The CDR3 spells CASSSRPNNIHLYEQYV. The CDR3 nucleotides read TGTGCCAGCAGCTCTAGACCGAACAACATACACCTCTACGAGCAGTACGTC.

The rearrangement links TRBV6-6 to TRBJ1-1; perhaps TRBD1 as D (5 bases). The CDR3 consists of 12 residues. Trimming removed 7 bases at V and 7 bases at J, with 13 bases between. Germline V gene data show CDR1 as MNHNY and CDR2 as SVGAGI (reference sequence). The CDR3 nucleotides read TGTGCCAGCACCCTCGCCGGGGGTGAAGCTTTCTTT. This gives the protein CASTLAGGEAFF.

This rearrangement joins TRBV4-1 to TRBJ1-2; D perhaps matches TRBD1 (5 bases). The CDR3 has 15 residues. The germline V gene encodes CDR1 MGHRA and CDR2 YSYEKL. V lost 0 bases to trimming and J lost 6 bases, with 14 bases between them. CDR3 loop: CASSQDLSGGNGYTF. In DNA form, the CDR3 reads TGCGCCAGCAGCCAAGATCTTTCCGGGGGGAATGGCTACACCTTC.

This chain uses TRBV4-3 with TRBJ2-4, with D tentatively TRBD1 (6 bases). Per the germline V gene, CDR1 is LGHNA and CDR2 is YSLEER. The CDR3 consists of 15 residues. Trimming took 2 bases from V and 8 from J, leaving 16 bases between them. DNA of the CDR3: TGCGCCAGCAGCCAACCCCGGACAGTTGGGGACATTCAGTACTTC. This sequence encodes CASSQPRTVGDIQYF.

V is TRBV19 and J is TRBJ1-5; no clear D gene. The CDR3 loop spans 12 amino acids. The germline CDR1 and CDR2 sequences are LNHDA and SQIVND (reference sequence). Trimming removed 5 bases at V and 7 bases at J, with 9 bases between. The CDR3, as DNA: TGTGCCAGTAGTTTCGTGGCCCAGCCCCAGCATTTT. This sequence encodes CASSFVAQPQHF.

V and J are TRBV2 and TRBJ1-5, with 7 bases fitting TRBD1. J gave up 6 bases and V 6 bases, and 11 bases lay outside the gene matches. CDR3 length equals 15 residues. Germline assignment: CDR1 SNHLY and CDR2 FYNNEI. CDR3 DNA sequence: TGTGCCAGCAGCAGAGGGACAGAAAAGAGTCAGCCCCAGCATTTT. It codes for CASSRGTEKSQPQHF.